This T cell receptor beta chain was sequenced for a study of pediatric ulcerative colitis. Points from the study as a whole: This repertoire reflects total lymphocytes rather than subpopulations like regulatory T cells. Acute severe colitis showed lower rectal diversity from clonal expansions. No controls had the two rectal clonotypes shared by ulcerative colitis patients.

At colonoscopy, a blood sample was also collected. A word on this clone: The antigen is unknown.

Trimming left V 4 bases short and J 6 bases short, with 14 bases between. The germline gives CDR1 SGHNT, CDR2 YYREEE (reference sequence). The CDR3 has 14 residues. Produced via immunoSEQ multiplex PCR; TCRdb's table is partial and in-frame only. The repertoire holds 30,000 to 45,000 clones, with approximately 87% as singletons. Sequenced input: blood. This TCR derives from a girl aged 5-17 years with moderate ulcerative colitis. V is TRBV5-4 and J is TRBJ2-1; D may correspond to TRBD1 or TRBD2 (5 bases each). The CDR3 bases are TGTGCCAGCAGCAAGATAGGGACGTTCAATGAGCAGTTCTTC. As protein: CASSKIGTFNEQFF.